The rows below give T cell receptor beta chains drawn from one sample of a study of vaccination effects on CD4 cells after COVID-19. Some clones are missing from TCRdb's copy, which holds only in-frame ones; the method was immunoSEQ multiplex PCR. Counted here are tens of thousands of clones, less than 85% occurring once; the ten biggest clones make up 35% to 45%. The antigens these receptors bind are not known. The specimen was CD4+ T cells from PBMCs cultured with a peptide pool, collected before COVID-19 vaccination. Every receptor here comes from a human donor who had a prior SARS-CoV-2 infection. CDR3s include the opening cysteine and the closing phenylalanine or tryptophan. The D gene is left open where the match is weak. The size entry is marked missing in some rows and otherwise reads once, few, many or a size class.

d_call	j_call	clone_size	v_call	cdr3_length	cdr3_nt	cdr3_aa
-	TRBJ1-1	-	TRBV30	12	TGTGCCTGGAGAAGGAAGTACACTGAAGCTTTCTTT	CAWRRKYTEAFF
-	TRBJ2-3	-	TRBV2	13	TGTGCCAGCAGTTACAGGTTCTCAGATACGCAGTATTTT	CASSYRFSDTQYF
-	TRBJ1-2	once	TRBV21-1	13	TGTGCCAGCAGCGATAGACAGGACTATGGCTACACCTTC	CASSDRQDYGYTF
TRBD1	TRBJ2-1	-	TRBV12-3/TRBV12-4	13	TGTGCCAGCAGTAGCCGGGACAGGGGTAGGGAGTTCTTC	CASSSRDRGREFF
-	TRBJ2-5	once	TRBV7-7	15	TGTGCTAGCGGCATCGGGAAGGAGCCCCAAGAGACCCAGTACTTC	CASGIGKEPQETQYF
-	TRBJ1-3	-	TRBV6-5	16	TGTGCCAGCAGTTACGCGGGGGTTGGCTCTGGAAACACCATATATTTT	CASSYAGVGSGNTIYF
TRBD1	TRBJ1-2	-	TRBV11-3	15	TGTGCCAGCCCCTCTGCGGGACAGGGAAACTATGGCTACACCTTC	CASPSAGQGNYGYTF
TRBD2	TRBJ2-7	-	TRBV2	15	TGTGCCAGCAGTTATACTAGCGGGAGGGCCTACGAGCAGTACTTC	CASSYTSGRAYEQYF
-	TRBJ2-5	-	TRBV20-1	15	TGCAGTGCTAGTGGACCGGGGGGCCTCCAAGAGACCCAGTACTTC	CSASGPGGLQETQYF
-	TRBJ1-2	-	TRBV6-5	12	TGTGCCAGCAGGAAGCGCACCACCGGCTACACCTTC	CASRKRTTGYTF
-	TRBJ2-7	-	TRBV4-2	18	TGTGCCAGCAGCCAATCCGTTGGGGGAGTTAGGGGATCTTACGAGCAGTACTTC	CASSQSVGGVRGSYEQYF
TRBD2	TRBJ2-2	-	TRBV9	16	TGTGCCAGCAGCCCGAAGCGGGAGGGCTGGAACGGGGAGCTGTTTTTT	CASSPKREGWNGELFF